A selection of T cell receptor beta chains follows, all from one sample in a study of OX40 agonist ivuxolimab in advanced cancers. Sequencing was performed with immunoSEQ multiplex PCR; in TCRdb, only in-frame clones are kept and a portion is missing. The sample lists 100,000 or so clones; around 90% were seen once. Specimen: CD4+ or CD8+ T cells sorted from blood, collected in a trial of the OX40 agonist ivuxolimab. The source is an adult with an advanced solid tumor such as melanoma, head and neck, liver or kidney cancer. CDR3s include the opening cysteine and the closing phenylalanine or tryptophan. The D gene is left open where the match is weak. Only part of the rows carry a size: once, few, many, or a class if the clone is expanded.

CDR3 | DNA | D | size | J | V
CASESHGGGGELFF | TGTGCCAGCGAGTCCCACGGGGGGGGCGGGGAGCTGTTTTTT | TRBD2 | . | TRBJ2-2 | TRBV6-5
CASSGATVRTEAFF | TGTGCCAGCAGTGGAGCGACAGTCAGAACTGAAGCTTTCTTT | . | . | TRBJ1-1 | TRBV6-1
CASSQGQGINQPQHF | TGCGCCAGCAGCCAGGGACAGGGGATAAATCAGCCCCAGCATTTT | TRBD1 | . | TRBJ1-5 | TRBV4-3
CAWSPGGRTGRDEQYF | TGTGCCTGGAGCCCCGGGGGTAGGACAGGGAGGGACGAGCAGTACTTC | . | . | TRBJ2-7 | TRBV30
CASSLEGTGTAEQYF | TGTGCCAGCAGTTTAGAGGGGACAGGCACCGCCGAGCAGTACTTC | TRBD1 | few | TRBJ2-7 | TRBV27
CASSLEGPGELFF | TGTGCCAGCAGTCTGGAGGGGCCCGGGGAGCTGTTTTTT | . | . | TRBJ2-2 | TRBV6-1
CASSPVQGARADTQYF | TGTGCCAGCTCACCGGTTCAGGGGGCGCGTGCAGATACGCAGTATTTT | TRBD1 | . | TRBJ2-3 | TRBV18
CASSLTTGNQPQHF | TGTGCCAGCAGCCTTACCACAGGGAATCAGCCCCAGCATTTT | . | . | TRBJ1-5 | TRBV7-9
CASSLGRNNEQFF | TGCGCCAGCAGCTTGGGACGGAACAATGAGCAGTTCTTC | . | . | TRBJ2-1 | TRBV5-1
CASSLGSRGGETQYF | TGCGCCAGCAGCCTCGGGAGCCGGGGGGGAGAGACCCAGTACTTC | TRBD2 | . | TRBJ2-5 | TRBV5-1
CASSRQGGGTEAFF | TGTGCCAGCAGCCGACAGGGGGGAGGCACTGAAGCTTTCTTT | TRBD1 | few | TRBJ1-1 | TRBV16
CSVEDESLVGYNTEAFF | TGCAGCGTTGAAGATGAGAGTTTGGTGGGGTATAACACTGAAGCTTTCTTT | . | . | TRBJ1-1 | TRBV29-1
CASSLLRGQEGYTF | TGTGCCAGCAGCTTGCTCAGGGGCCAGGAGGGCTACACCTTC | . | . | TRBJ1-2 | TRBV7-9
CASSLEGARGSYEQYF | TGCGCCAGCAGCTTGGAGGGGGCCAGGGGCTCCTACGAGCAGTACTTC | TRBD1 | . | TRBJ2-7 | TRBV5-1
CASGASYEQYF | TGTGCCAGCGGAGCCTCCTACGAGCAGTACTTC | . | . | TRBJ2-7 | TRBV28
CASSLDLGTEAFF | TGTGCCAGCAGCTTAGATCTTGGCACTGAAGCTTTCTTT | . | . | TRBJ1-1 | TRBV11-2
CASSVWGLSGGYGYTF | TGTGCCAGCAGCGTGTGGGGTTTAAGCGGGGGGTATGGCTACACCTTC | . | few | TRBJ1-2 | TRBV9
CASSSGTDNQPQHF | TGTGCCAGCAGCTCCGGGACAGATAATCAGCCCCAGCATTTT | TRBD1 | . | TRBJ1-5 | TRBV7-9